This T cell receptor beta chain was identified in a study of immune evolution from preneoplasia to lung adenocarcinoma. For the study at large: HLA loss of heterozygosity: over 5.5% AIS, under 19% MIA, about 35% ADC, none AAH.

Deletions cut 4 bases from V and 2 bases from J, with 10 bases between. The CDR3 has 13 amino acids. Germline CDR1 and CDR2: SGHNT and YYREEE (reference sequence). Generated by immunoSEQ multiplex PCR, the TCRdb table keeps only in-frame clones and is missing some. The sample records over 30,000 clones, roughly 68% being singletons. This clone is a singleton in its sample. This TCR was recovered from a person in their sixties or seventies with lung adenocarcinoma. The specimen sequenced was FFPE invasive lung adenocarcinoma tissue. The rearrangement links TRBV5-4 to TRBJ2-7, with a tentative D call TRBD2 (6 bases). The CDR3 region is CASSRDSTYEQYF. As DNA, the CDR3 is TGTGCCAGCAGCCGGGACTCCACCTACGAGCAGTACTTC.